These 7 T cell receptor beta chains were sequenced from one sample in a study of cytomegalovirus exposure and HLA in healthy donors. With 60 Vbeta and 13 Jbeta primers, the PCR was carried out. The data were produced by immunoSEQ multiplex PCR, yet TCRdb's version contains in-frame clones alone and is incomplete. The table lists approximately 58,000 clones, 83% of them singletons, with around 4.5% in the top ten. The sample comprised PBMCs. The receptors were sampled from a man younger than 45 in good health and CMV-seronegative.

V is TRBV6-5 and J is TRBJ2-5; D is perhaps TRBD2 (6 bases). The CDR3 runs to 15 residues. From germline, CDR1 is MNHEY and CDR2 SVGAGI. V was pared by 0 bases and J by 3 bases, with 11 bases between. The CDR3 is CASSYSAGTEETQYF. For the CDR3, the DNA is TGTGCCAGCAGTTACTCGGCGGGGACCGAAGAGACCCAGTACTTC.

This chain connects TRBV2 to TRBJ2-2; 8 nucleotides line up with TRBD1. In germline, CDR1 is SNHLY, CDR2 FYNNEI. With 3 bases clipped from V and 1 base from J, the junction kept 1 base outside the gene matches. The CDR3 contains 15 residues. DNA of the CDR3: TGTGCCAGCAGTGACAGGGGGCTGAACACCGGGGAGCTGTTTTTT. Amino acids: CASSDRGLNTGELFF.

The J gene is TRBJ1-5, the V gene TRBV18; 7 bases match TRBD1. With 3 bases clipped from V and 7 bases from J, the junction kept 3 bases outside the gene matches. The germline V gene encodes CDR1 KGHSH and CDR2 LQKENI. The CDR3 has 13 residues. The CDR3 here is CASSPDREQPQHF. The CDR3 coding sequence is TGTGCCAGCTCACCCGACAGGGAGCAGCCCCAGCATTTT.

The V call is TRBV6-1, the J call TRBJ1-5; the D is unclear. The CDR3 runs 15 residues. V was clipped by 3 bases and J by 6 bases, with 15 bases between them. Germline V gives CDR1 MNHNS, CDR2 SASEGT. The CDR3 DNA follows: TGTGCCAGCAGTGAGTTGTGGGTCGGCGGTCAGCCCCAGCATTTT. Translating gives CASSELWVGGQPQHF.

The chain carries TRBV6-6 and TRBJ1-2; no definite D call. CDR1 MNHNY and CDR2 SVGAGI come from the germline V gene (reference sequence). CDR3 size: 16 residues. V dropped 7 bases and J dropped 0 bases, with 18 bases sitting between them. The CDR3 here is CASTYADREPNYGYTF. The CDR3 bases are TGTGCCAGCACATACGCGGATCGGGAACCTAACTATGGCTACACCTTC.

The chain carries TRBV11-2 and TRBJ2-1, with D tentatively TRBD1 (5 bases). Trimming cost V 1 base and J 7 bases, with 11 bases left between them. This CDR3 is 14 amino acids long. CDR1 and CDR2 from the germline V gene are SGHAT and FQNNGV. The CDR3 is CASSLVQGWNEQFF. CDR3 bases: TGTGCCAGCAGCTTAGTGCAGGGATGGAATGAGCAGTTCTTC.

The rearrangement uses TRBV27 and TRBJ2-4; D gene uncertain. Trimming stripped 5 bases from V and 0 bases from J, with 17 bases between. There are 17 residues in the CDR3. The germline V gene encodes CDR1 MNHEY and CDR2 SMNVEV (reference sequence). The CDR3 DNA reads TGTGCCAGCAGTCCATACAACAGTATACTAGCCAAAAACATTCAGTACTTC. Translation: CASSPYNSILAKNIQYF.